These 21 T cell receptor beta chains were all obtained from the same sample, sequenced in a study of blood T cell repertoires in COVID-19. Profiled with immunoSEQ multiplex PCR; TCRdb holds only in-frame clones, not every one. The sample lists about 310,000 clones, roughly 90% occurring once. Sequencing used peripheral blood. All receptors come from a woman aged 40-49 years with COVID-19, enrolled during active disease.

This rearrangement joins TRBV30 to TRBJ1-5, with D perhaps TRBD1 (6 bases). The CDR3 spans 16 residues. CDR1 is GTSNPN and CDR2 is SVGIG in the germline V gene (reference sequence). Trimming stripped 1 base from V and 3 bases from J, with 16 bases between. Here the CDR3 DNA reads TGTGCCTGGAGTGCCGGGGTGGGGGGGCCCAATCAGCCCCAGCATTTT. Its translation is CAWSAGVGGPNQPQHF.

J is TRBJ1-1 and V is TRBV12-5, with D possibly being TRBD1 (5 bases). In germline, CDR1 is LGHNT, CDR2 FRNRAP. The CDR3 sequence is 14 residues long. V gave up 6 bases and J gave up 0 bases, with 11 bases separating them. The CDR3 spells CASGPDTLNTEAFF. The CDR3 DNA follows: TGTGCTAGTGGACCGGACACCCTGAACACTGAAGCTTTCTTT. The full variable domain, completed using reference TRBV12-5 and TRBJ1-1, is DARVTQTPRHKVTEMGQEVTMRCQPILGHNTVFWYRQTMMQGLELLAYFRNRAPLDDSGMPKDRFSAEMPDATLATLKIQPSEPRDSAVYFCASGPDTLNTEAFFGQGTRLTVV.

Only one count was recorded for this clone. The chain carries TRBV9 and TRBJ1-4; D ambiguous. Germline loops: CDR1 SGDLS, CDR2 YYNGEE. CDR3 length: 15 residues. Trimming stripped 4 bases from V and 3 bases from J, with 13 bases between. The CDR3 sequence: CASSSGGSANEKLFF. As DNA, the CDR3 is TGTGCCAGCAGCAGTGGAGGGTCTGCTAATGAAAAACTGTTTTTT.

The V and J genes are TRBV21-1 and TRBJ2-1; the table's D gene call, TRBD2, was not cross checked with the DNA. TRBV21-1 is described as a pseudogene. The CDR3 consists of 12 residues. The CDR3 bases are TGTGCCAGCAGCAAAGGGACTACGAAGCAGTTCTTC. This sequence encodes CASSKGTTKQFF.

The genes are TRBV5-1 and TRBJ1-2; a possible D gene is TRBD1 (5 bases). The CDR3 is made up of 15 amino acids. CDR1 and CDR2 (germline): SGHRS, YFSETQ. V was pared by 1 base and J by 8 bases, with 18 bases between. CDR3 loop: CASSLSHLGQGGYTF. The CDR3 coding sequence is TGCGCCAGCAGCTTGTCTCATCTTGGGCAGGGCGGCTACACCTTC.

The chain has TRBV18 and TRBJ2-1, with no clear D. The ends were cut back, 2 bases at V and 8 bases at J, with 7 bases in the middle. The CDR3 is 12 amino acids. Germline loops: CDR1 KGHSH, CDR2 LQKENI. CDR3 bases: TGTGCCAGCTCACCAGTCGGGTATGAGCAGTTCTTC. It encodes CASSPVGYEQFF.

The chain uses TRBV7-8 and TRBJ1-1, with TRBD1 identical over 8 bases. Trimming cost V 3 bases and J 4 bases; bases outside gene matches: 4. Germline lookup yields CDR1 SGHVS and CDR2 FQNEAQ. This CDR3 is built from 14 residues. The CDR3 DNA sequence: TGTGCCAGCAGCTTCCGGGACAGGCTCACTGAAGCTTTCTTT. This translates into CASSFRDRLTEAFF.

V gene TRBV7-3 combines with J gene TRBJ1-3; D is perhaps TRBD1 (5 bases). CDR3 length: 14 amino acids. V lost 2 bases to trimming and J lost 7 bases, with 12 bases between them. Germline-derived CDR1 and CDR2 are SGHTA and FQGTGA. The CDR3 DNA reads as TGTGCCAGCAGCTTAGGGGCAGGCGCGAACACCATATATTTT. It yields the protein CASSLGAGANTIYF.

This chain uses TRBV11-2 with TRBJ1-4, with D hard to call. Trimming took off 6 bases at V and 3 bases at J, with 14 bases between the two ends. The CDR3 is made up of 15 amino acids. CDR1 and CDR2 (germline): SGHAT, FQNNGV. The CDR3: CASRRNSMSNEKLFF. CDR3 nucleotide sequence: TGTGCCAGCAGGAGGAATAGTATGTCTAATGAAAAACTGTTTTTT.

The chain combines TRBV7-9 with TRBJ2-3, with D perhaps TRBD2 (6 bases). The CDR3 covers 12 residues. Trimming stripped 5 bases from V and 6 bases from J, with 9 bases between. Per the germline V gene, CDR1 is SEHNR and CDR2 is FQNEAQ (reference sequence). This CDR3 reads CASSVTSDTQYF. In DNA, the CDR3 is TGTGCCAGCAGCGTTACTAGCGATACGCAGTATTTT.

V gene TRBV14 combines with J gene TRBJ2-1, with TRBD2 matching 10 bases. Germline V CDR1 and CDR2: SGHDN, FVKESK. J was trimmed by 6 bases and V by 2 bases; bases with no gene match: 4. The CDR3 is 15 amino acids. CDR3 nucleotides: TGTGCCAGCAGCCAATCTAGCGGGAGAACCAATGAGCAGTTCTTC. This translates into CASSQSSGRTNEQFF.

The genes are TRBV7-8 and TRBJ2-1; TRBD2 matches 8 bases. The trim removed 8 bases at V and 4 bases at J, leaving 13 bases unmatched. The CDR3 has 16 amino acids. Germline V gives CDR1 SGHVS, CDR2 FQNEAQ. CDR3 in DNA: TGTGCCAGCGACCCGATGAGCGGGAGATCTTACAATGAGCAGTTCTTC. Encoded protein: CASDPMSGRSYNEQFF.

This rearrangement joins TRBV11-2 to TRBJ1-1, with no clear D. Germline V CDR1 and CDR2: SGHAT, FQNNGV. This CDR3 is 14 amino acids long. V lost 7 bases, J lost 4 bases, and 16 bases lay in between. DNA for the CDR3: TGTGCCAGCACCCCAGGAGGGTCGCCCACTGAAGCTTTCTTT. This codes for CASTPGGSPTEAFF.

This chain joins TRBV4-3 and TRBJ1-2; no definite D call. The CDR3 is 15 amino acids. Germline V gene lookup returns CDR1 LGHNA and CDR2 YSLEER. The V end was cut by 0 bases, the J end by 4 bases, with 12 bases between. This CDR3 reads CASSQDLLESYGYTF. DNA for the CDR3: TGCGCCAGCAGCCAAGATCTTTTAGAAAGCTATGGCTACACCTTC.

The chain combines TRBV5-1 with TRBJ2-5; possibly TRBD2 for D (6 bases). The V end lost 4 bases, the J end lost 9 bases, and 25 bases lay between the germline ends. Germline V gives CDR1 SGHRS, CDR2 YFSETQ. The CDR3 is 16 residues long. In DNA, the CDR3 is TGCGCCAGCAGCCCCCCCGGGGACTTCCCACCACAGCCCCAGTACTTC. Translation gives CASSPPGDFPPQPQYF.

This chain links TRBV28 with TRBJ1-2, with a possible D match to TRBD1 (6 bases). V dropped 5 bases and J dropped 8 bases, with 15 bases sitting between them. The CDR3 has 13 residues. Looked up from germline, CDR1 is MDHEN and CDR2 is SYDVKM. CDR3 region: CASSEQGLQGYTF. CDR3 DNA: TGTGCCAGCAGTGAACAGGGTCTACAAGGCTACACCTTC.

The chain combines TRBV7-2 with TRBJ2-5; 8 nucleotides match TRBD1. J was trimmed by 2 bases and V by 1 base; bases with no gene match: 3. CDR1 is SGHTA and CDR2 is FQGNSA in the germline V gene. CDR3 length: 15 residues. DNA of the CDR3: TGTGCCAGCAGCTTAGAACAGGGGGATCAAGAGACCCAGTACTTC. It translates to CASSLEQGDQETQYF.

The genes are TRBV6-5 and TRBJ1-6; maybe TRBD1 (6 bases). V was pared by 2 bases and J by 9 bases, with 14 bases between. The CDR3 is made up of 15 amino acids. The germline V gene encodes CDR1 MNHEY and CDR2 SVGAGI. The CDR3 DNA sequence: TGTGCCAGCAGTTACAACCAGGGGTTAAGTTCACCCCTCCACTTT. Residues: CASSYNQGLSSPLHF.

J is TRBJ2-7 and V is TRBV27, with D unresolved. The length of the CDR3 is 13 residues. The germline V gene encodes CDR1 MNHEY and CDR2 SMNVEV (reference sequence). Trimming left V 2 bases short and J 0 bases short, with 5 bases between. The DNA of the CDR3 is TGTGCCAGCAGTTTAACTGCCTCCTACGAGCAGTACTTC. As protein: CASSLTASYEQYF.

This chain joins TRBV7-9 and TRBJ1-2; D may be TRBD1 (6 bases). The CDR3 contains 16 residues. Looked up from germline, CDR1 is SEHNR and CDR2 is FQNEAQ (reference sequence). The V end lost 5 bases, the J end lost 2 bases, and 18 bases lay between the germline ends. DNA of the CDR3: TGTGCCAGCAGCCACGAACCCCCGAGGGGGAACTATGGCTACACCTTC. It encodes CASSHEPPRGNYGYTF.

V usage is TRBV12-3 or TRBV12-4 and J usage is TRBJ1-1; D is undetermined. The CDR3 totals 10 residues. V lost 3 bases, J lost 9 bases, and 5 bases lay in between. CDR3 sequence: CASSLGQAFF. The CDR3 DNA reads TGTGCCAGCAGTTTGGGCCAAGCTTTCTTT.